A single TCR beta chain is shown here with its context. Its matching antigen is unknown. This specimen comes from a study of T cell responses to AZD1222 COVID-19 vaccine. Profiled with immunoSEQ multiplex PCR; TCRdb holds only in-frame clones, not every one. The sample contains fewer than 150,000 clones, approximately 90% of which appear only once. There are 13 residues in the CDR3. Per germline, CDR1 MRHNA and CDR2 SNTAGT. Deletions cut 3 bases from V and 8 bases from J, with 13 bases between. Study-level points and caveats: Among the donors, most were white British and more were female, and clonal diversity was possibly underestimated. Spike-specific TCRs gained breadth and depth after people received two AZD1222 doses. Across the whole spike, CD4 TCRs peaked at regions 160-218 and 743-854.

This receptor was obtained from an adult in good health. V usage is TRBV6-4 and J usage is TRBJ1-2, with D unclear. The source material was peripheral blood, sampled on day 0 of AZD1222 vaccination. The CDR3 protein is CASSERVGRGYTF. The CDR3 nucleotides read TGTGCCAGCAGTGAAAGAGTGGGGAGGGGCTACACCTTC.